Listed here are 11 T cell receptor beta chains from one sample, sequenced in a study of blood T cell repertoires in COVID-19. Clones were sequenced by immunoSEQ multiplex PCR, and TCRdb holds only the in-frame ones, with some missing. The sample shows under 75,000 clones, around nine tenths of them seen only once. The sample consisted of peripheral blood. The source is a woman older than 75 with active COVID-19.

The chain joins TRBV7-2 to TRBJ1-6; TRBD1 matches 11 bases. After removal of 3 bases from V and 14 bases from J, the junction contained 9 bases not matched to a gene. CDR1 and CDR2 (germline): SGHTA, FQGNSA. The CDR3 extends over 15 amino acids. Here the CDR3 reads CASSFGTGGIGALHF. The CDR3 coding sequence is TGTGCCAGCAGCTTTGGGACAGGGGGGATAGGAGCCCTCCACTTT.

V usage is TRBV18 and J usage is TRBJ2-5; 8 bases are shared with TRBD1. CDR1 is KGHSH, CDR2 LQKENI, per germline. There are 14 residues in the CDR3. V lost 3 bases, J lost 5 bases, and 5 bases stayed unmatched. CDR3 protein: CASSPDRAGETQYF. In nucleotides, the CDR3 is TGTGCCAGCTCACCGGACAGGGCGGGGGAGACCCAGTACTTC.

This clone was picked up a small number of times. The chain employs TRBV7-9 and TRBJ2-7; D is unresolved. Trimming stripped 3 bases from V and 1 base from J, with 13 bases between. The CDR3 is 15 amino acids. Per germline, CDR1 SEHNR and CDR2 FQNEAQ (reference sequence). Here the CDR3 reads CASSLVEHRSYEQYF. CDR3 DNA: TGTGCCAGCAGCTTGGTCGAACACAGATCCTACGAGCAGTACTTC.

The chain uses TRBV4-3 and TRBJ2-2, with a tentative D call TRBD1 (6 bases). Germline CDR1 reads LGHNA; CDR2 reads YSLEER. V was clipped by 0 bases and J by 1 base, with 15 bases between them. The CDR3 has 18 residues. CDR3 in amino acids: CASSQERQAFLNTGELFF. The CDR3 DNA sequence: TGCGCCAGCAGCCAAGAAAGACAGGCGTTCCTGAACACCGGGGAGCTGTTTTTT.

The J gene is TRBJ2-7, the V gene TRBV4-3, with 7 bases aligning to TRBD1. The CDR3 consists of 16 residues. The trim removed 3 bases at V and 2 bases at J, leaving 10 bases unmatched. The germline CDR1 and CDR2 sequences are LGHNA and YSLEER. The CDR3 nucleotides read TGCGCCAGCAGCCACGCCGGGACAGTTGGCCCCTACGAGCAGTACTTC. Translated, it gives CASSHAGTVGPYEQYF.

The chain links TRBV6-6 to TRBJ1-3; 8 bases match TRBD1. V gave up 2 bases and J gave up 0 bases; unmatched junction bases: 3. The germline V gene encodes CDR1 MNHNY and CDR2 SVGAGI (reference sequence). This CDR3 region has 16 residues. CDR3 loop: CASSYPGTGSGNTIYF. CDR3 nucleotides: TGTGCCAGCAGTTACCCCGGGACAGGCTCTGGAAACACCATATATTTT.

The chain combines TRBV5-8 with TRBJ2-5, with TRBD2 matching over 12 bases. This CDR3 contains 17 residues. From germline, CDR1 is SGHTS and CDR2 YDEGEE. With V trimmed by 4 bases and J by 2 bases, 9 bases remained unmatched. CDR3 DNA sequence: TGTGCCAGCAGCCAGGGGGGGACTAGCGGGCAGCAAGAGACCCAGTACTTC. It translates to CASSQGGTSGQQETQYF.

The chain links TRBV5-4 to TRBJ1-4; 7 bases are a match to TRBD1. The CDR3 contains 15 residues. CDR1 SGHNT and CDR2 YYREEE come from the germline V gene (reference sequence). V gave up 5 bases and J gave up 5 bases; unmatched junction bases: 9. DNA of the CDR3: TGTGCCAGCAGTTACCGACAGGGAAGGAATGAAAAACTGTTTTTT. It codes for CASSYRQGRNEKLFF.

The DNA for the CDR3 is TGTGCCACCAGTGACCCTGGACAGAAGGGAACCTACGAGCAGTACTTC. This sequence encodes CATSDPGQKGTYEQYF. V is TRBV24-1 and J is TRBJ2-7, with a weak D call TRBD1 (6 bases). The CDR3 loop spans 16 amino acids. Germline V gene data show CDR1 as KGHDR and CDR2 as SFDVKD. V was clipped by 4 bases and J by 2 bases, with 17 bases between them.

V gene TRBV28 combines with J gene TRBJ1-2, with D uncertain. Germline CDR1 is MDHEN and CDR2 is SYDVKM. The CDR3 consists of 12 residues. V was cut by 5 bases and J by 8 bases, with 12 bases left in between. DNA for the CDR3: TGTGCCAGCAGTCCCCCCGGGAGCGGCTACACCTTC. Translation: CASSPPGSGYTF.

V gene TRBV4-1 combines with J gene TRBJ1-2, with TRBD1 as a possible D gene (5 bases). The germline V and J ends were trimmed by 3 bases and 3 bases, with 14 bases remaining between them. This CDR3 contains 15 residues. CDR1 and CDR2 from the germline V gene are MGHRA and YSYEKL. CDR3 region: CASSHRVRAYYGYTF. The CDR3 DNA reads as TGCGCCAGCAGCCACCGAGTCAGGGCCTACTATGGCTACACCTTC.